Detailed here is one TCR beta chain. Its antigen is unidentified. This table comes from immunoSEQ multiplex PCR, and its TCRdb copy is limited to in-frame clones, with some not included. The sample carries about 27,000 clones, 95% recorded once. CD4+CD127+ cells were sorted as the conventional CD4 T cells. Germline assignment: CDR1 MNHNY and CDR2 SVGAGI (reference sequence). Trimming removed 4 bases from V and 5 bases from J, with 16 bases in between. This CDR3 has 15 amino acids. The data were obtained in a study of B cell selection in AIRE deficiency. Study-level findings and limits: Patient Tconv cells held about 30% of Treg sequences shared by healthy donors. Shorter CDR3s marked shared Treg sequences, biased toward few non-templated insertions.

This chain links TRBV6-6 with TRBJ2-3; D possibly corresponds to TRBD1 (6 bases). The source of this sequence is a human donor in good health. What was sequenced was CD4+CD127+ conventional T cells sorted from PBMCs. DNA for the CDR3: TGTGCCAGCAGTTCCGTGGGGGCAAAGGAAGATACGCAGTATTTT. It is translated as CASSSVGAKEDTQYF.